The T cell receptor (beta chain) described here comes from a study of post-analysis software for immune sequencing data. This clonotype was observed many times. The antigen remains undetermined. Trimming removed 1 base from V and 2 bases from J; junction bases left unmatched: 0. The germline gives CDR1 SQVTM, CDR2 ANQGSEA. CDR3 length: 14 residues. Whole-study findings and limits: Relative to controls, patients had a few TRBV segments at higher frequency, with TRBV5-6, TRBV5-1 and TRBV20-1 among these. Compared against controls, patients with multiple sclerosis displayed significantly lower normalized Chao1 diversity.

Prepared TCR beta cDNA libraries contained unique molecular identifiers. TCRdb called the PCR reads again in MiXCR, with one record for every CDR3 protein. This table holds about 200,000 distinct CDR3 sequences, approximately 29% found once. This TCR was recovered from a girl aged 2-17 years with multiple sclerosis. V is TRBV29-1 and J is TRBJ2-1; 9 nucleotides line up with TRBD2. Input material: blood. Written as DNA, the CDR3 is TGCAGCGTTGAAGCTAGCGGGACCTACAATGAGCAGTTCTTC. This sequence encodes CSVEASGTYNEQFF.